The rows below give T cell receptor beta chains drawn from one sample of a study of T cells in Graves' hyperthyroidism and ophthalmopathy. TCRdb redid the calling of the multiplex PCR reads with MiXCR, one entry per CDR3 protein. Of around 240,000 distinct CDR3 sequences detected, approximately 16% appear once; the ten largest clones hold around 28%. Sequenced sample: blood. The source of these receptors is a woman between 18 and 29 years old with Graves' ophthalmopathy. The CDR3 runs from the conserved cysteine through the conserved F or W. The D gene is left open where the match is weak. The size of a clone is reported for some rows only, either as once, few or many, or as a class for expanded clones.

>-|TRBV28|-|TRBJ1-2
TGTGCCGGCACCCTAGGACGGAACTATGGCTACACCTTC
CAGTLGRNYGYTF
>many|TRBV28|-|TRBJ1-1
TGTGCCAGCAGTTTGCCCGGGACCCAAGTAGGGGCTTTCTTT
CASSLPGTQVGAFF
>-|TRBV4-2|-|TRBJ1-4
TGTGCCAGCAGCCAAGGCCTAGGGGGAGGTGATGAAAAACTGTTTTTT
CASSQGLGGGDEKLFF
>many|TRBV28|-|TRBJ1-5
TGTGCCAGCAGTTTCCGGCTTCTCCAGCAGCCCCAGCATTTT
CASSFRLLQQPQHF
>many|TRBV27|-|TRBJ2-7
TGTGCCAGCAGTTTAAACAGGCCTGACTCCTACGAGCAGTACTTC
CASSLNRPDSYEQYF
>many|TRBV30|-|TRBJ1-1
TGTGCCTGGAAGATTCGGGCAATGAACACTGAAGCTTTCTTT
CAWKIRAMNTEAFF
>many|TRBV6-2/TRBV6-3|-|TRBJ2-1
TGTGCCAGCAGGGAAGGGTGGGATAGGAATGAGCAGTTCTTC
CASREGWDRNEQFF
>many|TRBV20-1|TRBD1|TRBJ1-6
TGCAGTGCTAGGGGGGACAGCGATTCACCCCTCCACTTT
CSARGDSDSPLHF
>many|TRBV28|TRBD1|TRBJ2-6
TGTGCCAGCAGGGGGACAGGGATAAGTTCTGGGGCCAACGTCCTGACTTTC
CASRGTGISSGANVLTF
>many|TRBV6-1|-|TRBJ2-1
TGTGCCAGCAGGGGGACTGTTGATGAGCAGTTCTTC
CASRGTVDEQFF
>many|TRBV6-1|-|TRBJ2-1
TGTGCCAGCACCGACGAGGGTGATGAGCAGTTCTTC
CASTDEGDEQFF
>many|TRBV3-1|-|TRBJ1-2
TGTGCCAGCAGCCAAGATATTATTGGCTACACCTTC
CASSQDIIGYTF
>many|TRBV29-1|-|TRBJ1-6
TGCAGCGTGGGGGGCTCCTATAATTCACCCCTCCACTTT
CSVGGSYNSPLHF
>-|TRBV5-1|TRBD1|TRBJ1-2
TGCGCCAGCAGCTTCGGACAGGGGGCAGAAGGCTACACCTTC
CASSFGQGAEGYTF
>many|TRBV3-1|-|TRBJ1-2
TGTGCCAGCAGCCCAGGACGGACCTCTAACTATGGCTACACCTTC
CASSPGRTSNYGYTF
>many|TRBV14|-|TRBJ2-2
TGTGCCAGCAGCCAGTTAAGGGGGAACACCGGGGAGCTGTTTTTT
CASSQLRGNTGELFF
>many|TRBV19|-|TRBJ2-3
TGTGCCAGTAGGTGGAAAGGTGGCACAGATACGCAGTATTTT
CASRWKGGTDTQYF
>many|TRBV5-1|-|TRBJ2-1
TGCGCCAGCAGCGCGGGAACACCTGAGCAGTTCTTC
CASSAGTPEQFF
>many|TRBV27|-|TRBJ1-5
TGTGCCAGCAGCCCTACCGGGACGAATCAGCCCCAGCATTTT
CASSPTGTNQPQHF
>many|TRBV30|TRBD1|TRBJ1-5
TGTGCCTGGAGTCACCCAGGGACAGGGGGCACATATAGCAATCAGCCCCAGCATTTT
CAWSHPGTGGTYSNQPQHF
>many|TRBV9|TRBD2|TRBJ2-2
TGTGCCAGCAGCTCTCAGGGACTAGCCCACACCGGGGAGCTGTTTTTT
CASSSQGLAHTGELFF
>-|TRBV20-1|TRBD2|TRBJ2-1
TGCGGTGCACCGGGACTAGCGGGGTTAGACAATGAGCAGTTCTTC
CGAPGLAGLDNEQFF
>many|TRBV20-1|TRBD2|TRBJ2-5
TGCAGTGCTAGCGGGAGGGAGACCCAGTACTTC
CSASGRETQYF
>many|TRBV28|TRBD2|TRBJ2-7
TGTGCCGCCGGGAGGGCCGGCTACGAGCAGTACTTC
CAAGRAGYEQYF
>-|TRBV19|-|TRBJ2-1
TGTGCCAGTAGTATCGCGGTACCTTTCGACAATGAGCAGTTCTTC
CASSIAVPFDNEQFF
>many|TRBV20-1|-|TRBJ1-1
TGCAGTGCTAGTAGCAGGACCGGGGACACTGAAGCTTTCTTT
CSASSRTGDTEAFF
>many|TRBV20-1|-|TRBJ2-7
TGCAGTGCTAGAGATGTCCTAGATAGCTCCTACGAGCAGTACTTC
CSARDVLDSSYEQYF
>-|TRBV11-2|TRBD1|TRBJ1-2
TGTGCCAGCAGCTTAGGTACTAGCGGGATCGGGACAGCCTATGGCTACACCTTC
CASSLGTSGIGTAYGYTF
>-|TRBV2|-|TRBJ1-1
TGTGCCAGCAACGCGCTTGGGGCCGGCACTGAAGCTTTCTTT
CASNALGAGTEAFF
>many|TRBV20-1|TRBD1|TRBJ1-2
TGCAGTGCCCAAGGGACAGGGGAAGGCTACACCTTC
CSAQGTGEGYTF
>many|TRBV6-1|-|TRBJ1-2
TGTGCCAGCACCTCTCAGGGTTTAGGCTACACCTTC
CASTSQGLGYTF
>many|TRBV6-8|TRBD2|TRBJ2-1
TGTGCCAGCAGCTATGGACAGGAAAGCCCTAGCGGGAGGGCCAGTGAGCAGTTCTTC
CASSYGQESPSGRASEQFF
>many|TRBV2|TRBD2|TRBJ2-3
TGTGCCAGCAGTGGACTAGCGGACACAGATACGCAGTATTTT
CASSGLADTDTQYF
>-|TRBV12-3/TRBV12-4|TRBD1|TRBJ1-5
TGTGCCAGCAGTTCCCACAGGGGGCCGAGCAATCAGCCCCAGCATTTT
CASSSHRGPSNQPQHF
>many|TRBV6-2/TRBV6-3|TRBD1|TRBJ2-1
TGTGCCAGCAGGACAGCGGACAGGGTAATAATGGGGCAGTTCTTC
CASRTADRVIMGQFF
>many|TRBV7-3|-|TRBJ1-1
TGTGCCAGCAGCCTGGTACCGAACACTGAAGCTTTCTTT
CASSLVPNTEAFF
>-|TRBV20-1|-|TRBJ2-7
TGCAGTGCAACAGAATACTACGAGCAGTACTTC
CSATEYYEQYF
>-|TRBV3-1|TRBD2|TRBJ2-3
TGTGCCAGCAGTACGCGGGGGGGCACAGATACGCAGTATTTT
CASSTRGGTDTQYF
>many|TRBV6-6|-|TRBJ1-6
TGTGCCAGCAGTTACCTTGGGGGATCACCCCTCCACTTT
CASSYLGGSPLHF
>many|TRBV6-2/TRBV6-3|-|TRBJ1-1
TGTGCCAGCAGTCATATTCCGAACACTGAAGCTTTCTTT
CASSHIPNTEAFF
>many|TRBV6-5|TRBD2|TRBJ2-3
TGTGCCAGCAGTTACTCTTCGGGACTAGCGGGAGGGAACACAGATACGCAGTATTTT
CASSYSSGLAGGNTDTQYF
>many|TRBV30|-|TRBJ1-1
TGTGCCTGGAGTCCATCACACAGGGCGAACACTGAAGCTTTCTTT
CAWSPSHRANTEAFF
>many|TRBV28|-|TRBJ2-7
TGTGCCAGCAGCCACGGCTTCAGGAGCTCCTACGAGCAGTACTTC
CASSHGFRSSYEQYF
>many|TRBV30|-|TRBJ2-2
TGTGCCTGGAGGGGACGGCCGGTCACCGGGGAGCTGTTTTTT
CAWRGRPVTGELFF
>-|TRBV12-3/TRBV12-4|TRBD1|TRBJ2-7
TGTGCCAGCAGTTCCCAAGGGACAGGGCATTCCTACGAGCAGTACTTC
CASSSQGTGHSYEQYF
>many|TRBV7-9|TRBD1|TRBJ2-1
TGTGCCAGCAGCTTCGATGGGACAGGGGGCAGCTCCTACAATGAGCAGTTCTTC
CASSFDGTGGSSYNEQFF
>many|TRBV5-4|TRBD1|TRBJ1-4
TGTGCCAGCAGCCCTGACAGGGGTGAAAAACTGTTTTTT
CASSPDRGEKLFF
>many|TRBV28|TRBD1|TRBJ1-2
TGTGCCAGCAGACTACAGGGGGGGGGCTACACCTTC
CASRLQGGGYTF
>many|TRBV20-1|-|TRBJ2-7
TGCAGTGCTATACTCGACCTAGCCGCCTACGAGCAGTACTTC
CSAILDLAAYEQYF
>few|TRBV4-1|-|TRBJ2-4
TGCGCCAGCAGCCAAGATGTGGAGAAAAACATTCAGTACTTC
CASSQDVEKNIQYF
>many|TRBV3-1|TRBD2|TRBJ2-3
TGTGCCAGCAGCCAATGGACTAGTAGCACAGATACGCAGTATTTT
CASSQWTSSTDTQYF
>many|TRBV30|-|TRBJ2-1
TGTGCCTTGTCGGGTGGGGGTTGGTCCTACAATGAGCAGTTCTTC
CALSGGGWSYNEQFF
>many|TRBV6-2/TRBV6-3|TRBD2|TRBJ2-1
TGTGCCAGCAGTTACTGGGCTAGCGGAGGCACTGAGCAGTTCTTC
CASSYWASGGTEQFF
>once|TRBV5-1|TRBD2|TRBJ2-7
TGCGCCAGTTCCCCTAGCGGGGGGTGCGAGCAGTACTTC
CASSPSGGCEQYF
>many|TRBV18|-|TRBJ1-4
TGTGCCAGCTCACCACGGGGGCAGGTCTATGAAAAACTGTTTTTT
CASSPRGQVYEKLFF
>-|TRBV6-1|-|TRBJ1-5
TGTGCCAGCACATACCTCGTGACTGGCAGGGTCGATCAGCCCCAGCATTTT
CASTYLVTGRVDQPQHF
>many|TRBV2|-|TRBJ2-1
TGTGCCAGCAGTGAGGGTCAGAGGTCCTACAATGAGCAGTTCTTC
CASSEGQRSYNEQFF
>many|TRBV4-2|-|TRBJ1-1
TGTGCCAGCAGCTCTCCCCTCTCGAACACTGAAGCTTTCTTT
CASSSPLSNTEAFF